Following are 22 T cell receptor beta chains from one sample sequenced in a study of blood T cell repertoires in COVID-19. Some clones are missing from TCRdb's copy, which holds only in-frame ones; the method was immunoSEQ multiplex PCR. Of 120,000 or so clones in the sample, about 87% were seen once. The sequencing input was peripheral blood. All receptors derive from a woman aged 50 to 65 with acute or convalescent COVID-19.

V gene TRBV6-2 or TRBV6-3 combines with J gene TRBJ1-2; D is unclear. The germline V and J ends were trimmed by 5 bases and 4 bases, with 14 bases remaining between them. Germline-derived CDR1 and CDR2 are MNHEY and SVGEGT. The CDR3 consists of 14 residues. The CDR3 here is CASSRAVSGYGYTF. CDR3 DNA: TGTGCCAGCAGTCGTGCCGTGTCGGGCTATGGCTACACCTTC.

About this clone itself: In the same sample, other DNA sequences code for this CDR3. The rearrangement links TRBV7-8 to TRBJ1-1; D is uncertain. The ends were cut back, 2 bases at V and 1 base at J, with 5 bases in the middle. The CDR3 contains 13 residues. Germline loops: CDR1 SGHVS, CDR2 FQNEAQ. The CDR3 sequence is CASSLTGNTEAFF. The CDR3 DNA follows: TGTGCCAGCAGCTTAACGGGGAACACTGAAGCTTTCTTT.

The gene calls are TRBV29-1 and TRBJ2-1, with TRBD2 identical over 12 bases. CDR1 SQVTM and CDR2 ANQGSEA come from the germline V gene. This CDR3 has 16 amino acids. V shed 4 bases, J shed 2 bases, and the junction held 6 bases outside the gene matches. CDR3 sequence: CSVGLAGATAYNEQFF. CDR3 DNA sequence: TGCAGCGTTGGACTAGCGGGGGCCACCGCCTACAATGAGCAGTTCTTC.

This clone has just one count. Here the CDR3 reads CASSPAGANVLTF. The DNA for the CDR3 is TGTGCCAGCAGCCCGGCTGGGGCCAACGTCCTGACTTTC. The V and J genes are TRBV7-3 and TRBJ2-6; D not certain. V lost 5 bases to trimming and J lost 2 bases, with 4 bases between them. This CDR3 contains 13 residues. CDR1 is SGHTA, CDR2 FQGTGA, per germline.

Here the CDR3 DNA reads TGTGCCAGTAGATGGGGGGACGGAATGAACACTGAAGCTTTCTTT. This gives the protein CASRWGDGMNTEAFF. The V and J genes are TRBV19 and TRBJ1-1, with a tentative D call TRBD1 (5 bases). The CDR3 extends over 15 amino acids. Germline-derived CDR1 and CDR2 are LNHDA and SQIVND (reference sequence). V was trimmed by 6 bases and J by 0 bases, leaving 14 bases between them.

Many counts were recorded for this clone. The chain joins TRBV6-6 to TRBJ2-2; D is possibly TRBD1 (6 bases). The CDR3 covers 16 residues. The V gene's germline CDR1 is MNHNY and CDR2 SVGAGI (reference sequence). Trimming removed 0 bases from V and 7 bases from J, with 15 bases in between. The CDR3 protein is CASSYSAGDGSGELFF. In DNA, the CDR3 is TGTGCCAGCAGTTACTCGGCAGGGGATGGTAGCGGGGAGCTGTTTTTT.

The chain employs TRBV9 and TRBJ1-2; tentatively, D is TRBD1 (5 bases). CDR1 is SGDLS and CDR2 is YYNGEE in the germline V gene. This CDR3 region has 12 residues. Trimming took off 1 base at V and 7 bases at J, with 8 bases between the two ends. The CDR3 DNA reads TGTGCCAGCAGCGTAAACCAGGGTGGCTACACCTTC. The encoded protein is CASSVNQGGYTF.

CDR3 loop: CATSMGGQGEKLFF. The CDR3, as DNA: TGTGCCACCAGCATGGGGGGACAGGGGGAAAAACTGTTTTTT. J is TRBJ1-4 and V is TRBV15; 10 bases map to TRBD1. The V segment lost 4 bases and the J segment 8 bases; nucleotides outside the gene matches: 4. This CDR3 is built from 14 residues. The germline gives CDR1 LNHNV, CDR2 YYDKDF (reference sequence).

V usage is TRBV19 and J usage is TRBJ2-4, with D possibly being TRBD2 (6 bases). CDR1 LNHDA and CDR2 SQIVND come from the germline V gene (reference sequence). CDR3 length: 13 amino acids. The germline V and J ends were trimmed by 5 bases and 9 bases, with 14 bases remaining between them. DNA of the CDR3: TGTGCCAGTAGTGGTCGGGACTTTCTCATTCAGTACTTC. It encodes CASSGRDFLIQYF.

This clone has a handful of counts. The V gene is TRBV7-6, the J gene TRBJ2-7; TRBD1 matches at 8 bases. CDR3 length: 14 amino acids. Germline V gene data show CDR1 as SGHVS and CDR2 as FNYEAQ. Trimming removed 5 bases from V and 2 bases from J; junction bases left unmatched: 5. CDR3 DNA: TGTGCCAGCAGCAACCGGGACAGGACCTACGAGCAGTACTTC. Its protein is CASSNRDRTYEQYF.

V and J are TRBV10-2 and TRBJ2-5; TRBD2 matches at 10 bases. This CDR3 comprises 15 residues. From germline, CDR1 is WSHSY and CDR2 SAAADI. V lost 4 bases and J lost 5; bases outside the gene matches: 7. CDR3 sequence (DNA): TGCGCCAGCAGTGGACAAGCGGGAGGGGAGGAGACCCAGTACTTC. It specifies CASSGQAGGEETQYF.

The chain is built from TRBV12-5 and TRBJ2-1, with TRBD2 matching over 7 bases. Germline V gene lookup returns CDR1 LGHNT and CDR2 FRNRAP. The ends lost 0 bases at V and 8 bases at J; junction bases unmatched: 7. The CDR3 sequence is 15 residues long. CDR3 nucleotides: TGTGCTAGTGGTTTGGTTGGTAAGCGGGACGATGAGCAGTTCTTC. Amino acids: CASGLVGKRDDEQFF. Combining the CDR3 with reference TRBV12-5 and TRBJ2-1 gives the whole variable domain DARVTQTPRHKVTEMGQEVTMRCQPILGHNTVFWYRQTMMQGLELLAYFRNRAPLDDSGMPKDRFSAEMPDATLATLKIQPSEPRDSAVYFCASGLVGKRDDEQFFGPGTRLTVL.

This rearrangement joins TRBV10-1 to TRBJ2-7; D is possibly TRBD1 (6 bases). The CDR3 is 14 residues long. V lost 6 bases and J 2 bases, leaving 14 bases between the germline ends. CDR1 WNHNN and CDR2 SYGVQD come from the germline V gene (reference sequence). The CDR3 protein is CASRDSRVTYEQYF. The CDR3 DNA reads as TGCGCCAGCAGGGACAGCAGGGTCACCTACGAGCAGTACTTC.

This chain uses TRBV18 with TRBJ2-2; tentatively, D is TRBD1 (5 bases). V lost 5 bases and J 1 base, leaving 8 bases between the germline ends. Germline V CDR1 and CDR2: KGHSH, LQKENI. The CDR3 loop spans 14 amino acids. The chain's CDR3 is CASSLQENTGELFF. The DNA of the CDR3 is TGTGCCAGCTCATTACAGGAGAACACCGGGGAGCTGTTTTTT.

This chain links TRBV6-2 or TRBV6-3 with TRBJ1-5; 7 positions agree with TRBD1. V gave up 2 bases and J gave up 5 bases; unmatched junction bases: 9. From germline, CDR1 is MNHEY and CDR2 SVGEGT. CDR3 length: 16 residues. Written as DNA, the CDR3 is TGTGCCAGCAGTTACCGGCAGGGGGTAAGCGATCAGCCCCAGCATTTT. Translation: CASSYRQGVSDQPQHF.

The chain is built from TRBV6-5 and TRBJ2-5, with D tentatively TRBD2 (6 bases). The CDR3 extends over 14 amino acids. The germline V gene encodes CDR1 MNHEY and CDR2 SVGAGI. Trimming removed 2 bases from V and 1 base from J, with 8 bases in between. The CDR3 DNA is TGTGCCAGCAGTTACGAGGAGGGCCAAGAGACCCAGTACTTC. Translation gives CASSYEEGQETQYF.

J is TRBJ1-2 and V is TRBV6-2 or TRBV6-3; possible D gene TRBD1, 6 bases. The CDR3 totals 14 residues. Trimming removed 6 bases from V and 8 bases from J, with 19 bases in between. In germline, CDR1 is MNHEY, CDR2 SVGEGT. Here the CDR3 reads CASSSGDRIQGYTF. The CDR3 DNA is TGTGCCAGCAGCTCTGGTGACAGGATACAGGGCTACACCTTC.

V gene TRBV30 combines with J gene TRBJ1-3; no firm D call. This CDR3 is 13 amino acids long. The V end was cut by 5 bases, the J end by 0 bases, with 8 bases between. Germline CDR1 is GTSNPN and CDR2 is SVGIG (reference sequence). CDR3 amino acids: CAWAVISGNTIYF. The CDR3 nucleotides are TGTGCCTGGGCGGTGATCTCTGGAAACACCATATATTTT.

The chain links TRBV25-1 to TRBJ1-2, with TRBD1 matching over 10 bases. J gave up 7 bases and V 3 bases, and 8 bases lay outside the gene matches. CDR1 is MGHDK and CDR2 is SYGVNS in the germline V gene. The CDR3 totals 15 residues. In nucleotides, the CDR3 is TGTGCCAGCAGTGACTCCGGGACAGGGGCCGGTGGCTACACCTTC. Its translation is CASSDSGTGAGGYTF.

The gene calls are TRBV6-1 and TRBJ1-6; D may be TRBD1 (5 bases). The germline V and J ends were trimmed by 0 bases and 7 bases, with 16 bases remaining between them. The CDR3 spans 17 residues. The germline gives CDR1 MNHNS, CDR2 SASEGT. CDR3 nucleotides: TGTGCCAGCAGTGAAGCGAAGGCGACAGTAATGAATTCACCCCTCCACTTT. Amino acid sequence: CASSEAKATVMNSPLHF.

V and J are TRBV19 and TRBJ2-6, with 12 bases identical to TRBD2. The V and J ends lost 7 bases and 2 bases, in that order; junction bases with no gene match: 3. Germline V gives CDR1 LNHDA, CDR2 SQIVND (reference sequence). This CDR3 is 16 amino acids long. The CDR3, as DNA: TGTGCCAGTAACCCTAGCGGGGGGGCTGGGGCCAACGTCCTGACTTTC. Its protein product is CASNPSGGAGANVLTF.

J is TRBJ2-5 and V is TRBV19, with a weak D call TRBD2 (5 bases). The CDR3 length is 14 residues. V was trimmed by 7 bases and J by 3 bases, leaving 15 bases between them. CDR1 is LNHDA, CDR2 SQIVND, per germline (reference sequence). CDR3 region: CASKSSRGKETQYF. For the CDR3, the DNA is TGTGCCAGTAAGAGCAGTCGGGGAAAAGAGACCCAGTACTTC.